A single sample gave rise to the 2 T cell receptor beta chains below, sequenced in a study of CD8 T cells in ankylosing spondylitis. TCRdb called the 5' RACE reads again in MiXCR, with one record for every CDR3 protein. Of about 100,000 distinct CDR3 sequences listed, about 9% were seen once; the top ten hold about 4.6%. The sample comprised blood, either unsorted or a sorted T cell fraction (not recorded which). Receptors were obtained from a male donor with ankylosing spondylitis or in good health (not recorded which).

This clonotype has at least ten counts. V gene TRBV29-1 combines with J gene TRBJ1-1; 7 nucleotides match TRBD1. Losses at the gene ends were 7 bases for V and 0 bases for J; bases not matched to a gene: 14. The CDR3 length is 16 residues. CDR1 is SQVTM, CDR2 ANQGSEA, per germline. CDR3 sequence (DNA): TGCAGCGCAACTTCACCGGGACAGACTATGAACACTGAAGCTTTCTTT. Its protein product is CSATSPGQTMNTEAFF.

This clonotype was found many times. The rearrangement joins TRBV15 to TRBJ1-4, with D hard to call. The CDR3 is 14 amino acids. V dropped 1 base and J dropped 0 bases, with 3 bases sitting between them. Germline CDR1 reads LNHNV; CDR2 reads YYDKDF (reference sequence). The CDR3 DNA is TGTGCCACCAGCAGAGCTACAACTAATGAAAAACTGTTTTTT. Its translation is CATSRATTNEKLFF.